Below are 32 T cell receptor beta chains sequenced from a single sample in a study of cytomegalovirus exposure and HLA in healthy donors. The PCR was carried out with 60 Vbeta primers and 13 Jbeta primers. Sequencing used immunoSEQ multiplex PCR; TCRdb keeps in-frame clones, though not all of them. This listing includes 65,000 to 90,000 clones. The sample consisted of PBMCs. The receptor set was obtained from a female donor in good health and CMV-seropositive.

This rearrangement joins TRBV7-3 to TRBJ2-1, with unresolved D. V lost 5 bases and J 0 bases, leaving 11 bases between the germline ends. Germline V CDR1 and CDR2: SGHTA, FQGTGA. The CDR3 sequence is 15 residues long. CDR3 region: CASSPRLSSYNEQFF. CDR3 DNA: TGTGCCAGCAGCCCACGACTGAGCTCCTACAATGAGCAGTTCTTC.

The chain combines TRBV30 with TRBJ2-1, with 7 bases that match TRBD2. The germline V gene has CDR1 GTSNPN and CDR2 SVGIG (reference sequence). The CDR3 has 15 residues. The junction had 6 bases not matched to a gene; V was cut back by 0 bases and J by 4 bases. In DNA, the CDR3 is TGTGCCTGGAGTGTACTGGCGGGAGCTTACAATGAGCAGTTCTTC. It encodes CAWSVLAGAYNEQFF.

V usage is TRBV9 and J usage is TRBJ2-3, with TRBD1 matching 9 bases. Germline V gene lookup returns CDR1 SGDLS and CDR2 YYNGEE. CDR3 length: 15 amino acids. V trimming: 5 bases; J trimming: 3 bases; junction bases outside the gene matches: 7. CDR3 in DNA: TGTGCCAGCAGACCTACCGGACAGGGGACAGATACGCAGTATTTT. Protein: CASRPTGQGTDTQYF. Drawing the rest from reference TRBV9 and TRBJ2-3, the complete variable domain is DSGVTQTPKHLITATGQRVTLRCSPRSGDLSVYWYQQSLDQGLQFLIQYYNGEERAKGNILERFSAQQFPDLHSELNLSSLELGDSALYFCASRPTGQGTDTQYFGPGTRLTVL.

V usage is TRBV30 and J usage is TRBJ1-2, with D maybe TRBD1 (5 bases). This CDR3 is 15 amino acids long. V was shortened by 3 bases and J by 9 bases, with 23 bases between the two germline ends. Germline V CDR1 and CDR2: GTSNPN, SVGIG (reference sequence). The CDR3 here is CAWSPGRGGGRSYTF. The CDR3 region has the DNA TGTGCCTGGAGCCCCGGACGGGGGGGAGGTAGAAGCTACACCTTC.

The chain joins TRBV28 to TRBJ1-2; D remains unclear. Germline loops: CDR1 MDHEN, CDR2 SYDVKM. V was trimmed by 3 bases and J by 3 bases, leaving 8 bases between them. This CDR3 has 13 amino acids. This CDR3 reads CASSFFQDYGYTF. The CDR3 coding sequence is TGTGCCAGCAGTTTTTTTCAGGACTATGGCTACACCTTC.

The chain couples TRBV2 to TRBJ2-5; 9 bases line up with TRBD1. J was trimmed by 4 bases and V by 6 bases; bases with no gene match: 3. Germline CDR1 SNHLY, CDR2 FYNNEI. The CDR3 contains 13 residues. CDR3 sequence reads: CASSDRGLETQYF. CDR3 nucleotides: TGTGCCAGCAGCGACAGGGGGTTAGAGACCCAGTACTTC.

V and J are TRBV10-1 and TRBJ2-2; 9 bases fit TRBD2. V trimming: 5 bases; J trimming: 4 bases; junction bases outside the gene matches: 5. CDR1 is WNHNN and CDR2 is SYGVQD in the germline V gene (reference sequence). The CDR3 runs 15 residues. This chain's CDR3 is CASSSGTSSTGELFF. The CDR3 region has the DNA TGCGCCAGCAGTAGTGGGACTAGCTCCACCGGGGAGCTGTTTTTT.

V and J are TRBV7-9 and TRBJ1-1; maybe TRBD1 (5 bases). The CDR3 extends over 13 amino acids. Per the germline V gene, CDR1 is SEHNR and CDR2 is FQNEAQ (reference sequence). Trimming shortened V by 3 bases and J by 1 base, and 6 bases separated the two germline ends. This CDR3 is CASSFGGNTEAFF. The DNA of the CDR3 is TGTGCCAGCAGCTTCGGGGGGAACACTGAAGCTTTCTTT.

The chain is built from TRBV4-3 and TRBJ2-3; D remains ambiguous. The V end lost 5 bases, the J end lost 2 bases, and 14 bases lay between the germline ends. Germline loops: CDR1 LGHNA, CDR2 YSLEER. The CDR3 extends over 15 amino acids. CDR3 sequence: CASSGTTTPTDTQYF. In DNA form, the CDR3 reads TGCGCCAGCAGCGGTACAACGACTCCCACAGATACGCAGTATTTT.

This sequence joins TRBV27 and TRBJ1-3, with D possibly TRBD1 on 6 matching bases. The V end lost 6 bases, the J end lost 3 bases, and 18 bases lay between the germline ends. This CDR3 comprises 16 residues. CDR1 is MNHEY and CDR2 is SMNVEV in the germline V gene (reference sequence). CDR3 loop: CASRRQSGTSGNTIYF. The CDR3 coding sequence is TGTGCCAGCAGGAGACAATCAGGGACAAGTGGAAACACCATATATTTT.

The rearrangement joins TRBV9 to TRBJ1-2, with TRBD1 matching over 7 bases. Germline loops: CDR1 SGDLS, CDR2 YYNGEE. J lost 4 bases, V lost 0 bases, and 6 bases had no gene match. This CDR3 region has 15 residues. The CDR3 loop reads CASSVDQTGRYGYTF. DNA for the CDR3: TGTGCCAGCAGCGTAGACCAGACAGGGCGCTATGGCTACACCTTC.

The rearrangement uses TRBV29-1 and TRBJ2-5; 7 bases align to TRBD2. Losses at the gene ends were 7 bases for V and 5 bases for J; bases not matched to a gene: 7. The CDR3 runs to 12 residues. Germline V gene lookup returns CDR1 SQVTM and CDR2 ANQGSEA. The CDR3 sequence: CSATTSRETQYF. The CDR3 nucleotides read TGCAGCGCCACGACTAGCCGGGAGACCCAGTACTTC.

The CDR3 nucleotides are TGTGCCAGCAGCCCCCGGGACATCCTCTACGAGCAGTACTTC. This sequence encodes CASSPRDILYEQYF. V is TRBV7-6 and J is TRBJ2-7; a possible D gene is TRBD1 (6 bases). This CDR3 spans 14 amino acids. V gave up 5 bases and J gave up 3 bases, with 14 bases separating them. CDR1 is SGHVS and CDR2 is FNYEAQ in the germline V gene.

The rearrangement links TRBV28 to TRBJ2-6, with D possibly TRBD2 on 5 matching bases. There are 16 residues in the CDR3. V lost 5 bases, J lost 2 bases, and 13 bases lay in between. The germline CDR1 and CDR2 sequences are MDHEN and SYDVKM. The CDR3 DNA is TGTGCCAGCAGTCCTCGGGGTGGGGCTGGGGCCAACGTCCTGACTTTC. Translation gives CASSPRGGAGANVLTF.

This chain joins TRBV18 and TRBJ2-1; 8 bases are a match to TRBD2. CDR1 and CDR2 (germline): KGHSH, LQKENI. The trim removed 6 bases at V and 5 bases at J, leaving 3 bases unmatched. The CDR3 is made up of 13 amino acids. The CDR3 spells CASSPGLDNEQFF. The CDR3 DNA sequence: TGTGCCAGCTCGCCGGGACTAGACAATGAGCAGTTCTTC.

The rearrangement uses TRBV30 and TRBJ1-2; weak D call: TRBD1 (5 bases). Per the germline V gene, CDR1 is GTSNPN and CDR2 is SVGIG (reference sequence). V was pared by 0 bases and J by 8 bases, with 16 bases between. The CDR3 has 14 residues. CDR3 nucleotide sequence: TGTGCCTGGAGTGTAATGGGGGGAGGGGTGGGCTACACCTTC. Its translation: CAWSVMGGGVGYTF.

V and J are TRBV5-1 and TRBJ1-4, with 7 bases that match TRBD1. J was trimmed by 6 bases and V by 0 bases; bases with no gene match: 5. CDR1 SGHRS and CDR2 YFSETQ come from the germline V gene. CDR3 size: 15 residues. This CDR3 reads CASSLGQGYDEKLFF. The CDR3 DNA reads TGCGCCAGCAGCTTGGGACAGGGTTATGATGAAAAACTGTTTTTT. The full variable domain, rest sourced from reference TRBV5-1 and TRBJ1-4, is KAGVTQTPRYLIKTRGQQVTLSCSPISGHRSVSWYQQTPGQGLQFLFEYFSETQRNKGNFPGRFSGRQFSNSRSEMNVSTLELGDSALYLCASSLGQGYDEKLFFGSGTQLSVL.

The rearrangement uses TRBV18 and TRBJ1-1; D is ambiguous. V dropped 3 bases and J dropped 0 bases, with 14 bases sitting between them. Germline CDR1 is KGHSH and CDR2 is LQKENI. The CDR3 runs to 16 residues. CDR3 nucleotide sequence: TGTGCCAGCTCACCTGGGCAGCCTTCGATGAACACTGAAGCTTTCTTT. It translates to CASSPGQPSMNTEAFF.

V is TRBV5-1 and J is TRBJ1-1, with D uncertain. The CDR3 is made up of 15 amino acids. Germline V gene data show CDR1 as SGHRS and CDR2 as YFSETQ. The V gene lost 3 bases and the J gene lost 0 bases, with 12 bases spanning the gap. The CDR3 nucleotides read TGCGCCAGCAGCTCTTTCCCGAACTTGAACACTGAAGCTTTCTTT. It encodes CASSSFPNLNTEAFF.

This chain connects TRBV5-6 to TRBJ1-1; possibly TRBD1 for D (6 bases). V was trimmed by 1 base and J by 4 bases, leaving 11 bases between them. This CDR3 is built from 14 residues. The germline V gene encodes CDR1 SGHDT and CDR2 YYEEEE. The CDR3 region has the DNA TGTGCCAGCAGCTTGAATGGGGGCGCCACTGAAGCTTTCTTT. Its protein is CASSLNGGATEAFF.

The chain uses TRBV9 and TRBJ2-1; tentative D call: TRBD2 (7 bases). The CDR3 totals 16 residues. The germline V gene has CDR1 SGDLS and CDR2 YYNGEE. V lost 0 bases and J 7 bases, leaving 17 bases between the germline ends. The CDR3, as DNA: TGTGCCAGCAGCGTAGAGGGGGAGGGCCTTTATAATGAGCAGTTCTTC. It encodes CASSVEGEGLYNEQFF. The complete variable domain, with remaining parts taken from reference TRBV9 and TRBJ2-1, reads DSGVTQTPKHLITATGQRVTLRCSPRSGDLSVYWYQQSLDQGLQFLIQYYNGEERAKGNILERFSAQQFPDLHSELNLSSLELGDSALYFCASSVEGEGLYNEQFFGPGTRLTVL.

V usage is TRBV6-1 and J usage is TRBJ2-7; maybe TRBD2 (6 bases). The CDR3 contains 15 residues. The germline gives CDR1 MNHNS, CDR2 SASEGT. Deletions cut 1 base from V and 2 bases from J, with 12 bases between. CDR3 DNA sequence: TGTGCCAGCAGTGAAGGACTAGAGAGCGCCTACGAGCAGTACTTC. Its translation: CASSEGLESAYEQYF.

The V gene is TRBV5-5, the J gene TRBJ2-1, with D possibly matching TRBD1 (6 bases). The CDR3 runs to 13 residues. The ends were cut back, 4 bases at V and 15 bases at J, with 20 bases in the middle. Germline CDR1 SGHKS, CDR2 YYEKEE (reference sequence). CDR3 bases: TGTGCCAGCAGCAAAAGACAGGAGAAAAGCTTGTTCTTC. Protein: CASSKRQEKSLFF.

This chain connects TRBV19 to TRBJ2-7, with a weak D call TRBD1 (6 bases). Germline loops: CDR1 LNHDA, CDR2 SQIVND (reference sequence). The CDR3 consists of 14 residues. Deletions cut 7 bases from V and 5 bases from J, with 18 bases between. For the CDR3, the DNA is TGTGCCAGTATTCCCGACAGGATCGTAAACGAGCAGTACTTC. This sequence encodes CASIPDRIVNEQYF.

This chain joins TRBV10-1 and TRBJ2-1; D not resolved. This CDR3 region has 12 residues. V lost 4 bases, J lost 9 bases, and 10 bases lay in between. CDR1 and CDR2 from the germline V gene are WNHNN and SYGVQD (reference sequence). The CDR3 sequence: CASSGSGGEQFF. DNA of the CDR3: TGCGCCAGCAGTGGATCGGGTGGTGAGCAGTTCTTC.

The CDR3 DNA sequence: TGCAGCGCAGGGGGAGCTAGCGGGGCCTACGAGCAGTACTTC. It encodes CSAGGASGAYEQYF. V and J are TRBV29-1 and TRBJ2-7, with 9 bases identical to TRBD2. This CDR3 contains 14 residues. The trim removed 7 bases at V and 2 bases at J, leaving 9 bases unmatched. Germline V gives CDR1 SQVTM, CDR2 ANQGSEA.

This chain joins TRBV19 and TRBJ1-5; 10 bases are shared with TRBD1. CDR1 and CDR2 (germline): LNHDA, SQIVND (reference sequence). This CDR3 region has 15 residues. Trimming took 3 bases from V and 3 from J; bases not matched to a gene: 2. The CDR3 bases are TGTGCCAGTAGTATGGGGACAGGGGCCAATCAGCCCCAGCATTTT. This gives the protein CASSMGTGANQPQHF.

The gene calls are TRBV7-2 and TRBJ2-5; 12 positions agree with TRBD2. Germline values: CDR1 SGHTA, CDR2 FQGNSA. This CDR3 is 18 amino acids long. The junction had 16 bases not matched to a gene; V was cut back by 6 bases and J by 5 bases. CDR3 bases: TGTGCCAGCAGTTTTACCCCCTTACTAGCGGGAGGAAAGGAGACCCAGTACTTC. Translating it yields CASSFTPLLAGGKETQYF.

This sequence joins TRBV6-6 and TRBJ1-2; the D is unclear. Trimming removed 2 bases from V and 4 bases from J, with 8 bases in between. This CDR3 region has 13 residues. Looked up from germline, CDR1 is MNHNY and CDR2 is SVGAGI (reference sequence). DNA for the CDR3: TGTGCCAGCAGTTACCGCACAGCCTATGGCTACACCTTC. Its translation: CASSYRTAYGYTF.

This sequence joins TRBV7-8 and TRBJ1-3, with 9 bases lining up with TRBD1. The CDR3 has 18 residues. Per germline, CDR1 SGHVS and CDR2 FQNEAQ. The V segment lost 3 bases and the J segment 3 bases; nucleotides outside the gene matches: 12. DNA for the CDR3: TGTGCCAGCAGCTTTGGTTCCGCGACAGGGGGTTTTGGAAACACCATATATTTT. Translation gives CASSFGSATGGFGNTIYF.

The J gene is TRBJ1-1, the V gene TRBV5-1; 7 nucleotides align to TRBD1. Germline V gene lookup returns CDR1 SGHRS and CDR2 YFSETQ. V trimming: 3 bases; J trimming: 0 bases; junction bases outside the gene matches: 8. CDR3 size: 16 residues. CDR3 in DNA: TGCGCCAGCAGCTGGTACGTCGGACAGGTGAACACTGAAGCTTTCTTT. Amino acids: CASSWYVGQVNTEAFF.

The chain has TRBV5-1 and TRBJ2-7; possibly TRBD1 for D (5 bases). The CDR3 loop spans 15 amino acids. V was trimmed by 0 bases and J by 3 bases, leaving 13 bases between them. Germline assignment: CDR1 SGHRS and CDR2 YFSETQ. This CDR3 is CASSLAQGSNYEQYF. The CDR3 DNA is TGCGCCAGCAGCTTGGCTCAGGGAAGTAACTACGAGCAGTACTTC. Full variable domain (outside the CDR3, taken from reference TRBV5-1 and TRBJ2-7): KAGVTQTPRYLIKTRGQQVTLSCSPISGHRSVSWYQQTPGQGLQFLFEYFSETQRNKGNFPGRFSGRQFSNSRSEMNVSTLELGDSALYLCASSLAQGSNYEQYFGPGTRLTVT.